The clone carrying this T cell receptor (beta chain) turned up a few times. The data belong to a study of beta chain features in type 1 diabetes. Every bit of the isolated RNA underwent reverse transcription, so sequencing read expressed TCRB transcripts. Sequencing was performed with immunoSEQ multiplex PCR; in TCRdb, only in-frame clones are kept and a portion is missing. The top ten hold 0.046% of the sample, which has roughly 500,000 clones, over 9.5% seen once. Trimming took off 5 bases at V and 4 bases at J, with 11 bases between the two ends. The CDR3 length is 13 residues. Germline lookup yields CDR1 LNHDA and CDR2 SQIVND (reference sequence).

The clonotype originates from a woman aged 18-35 years in good health. Sequencing was done on a sample of naive CD4+ T cells from blood. This chain uses TRBV19 with TRBJ1-1; tentatively, D is TRBD1 (6 bases). CDR3 nucleotide sequence: TGTGCCAGTAGTGCACTGACAGGCACTGAAGCTTTCTTT. Amino acids: CASSALTGTEAFF.